The T cell receptor (beta chain) under discussion was sequenced for a study of breast tumors, draining lymph nodes, adjacent tissues. Whole-study findings and limits: Tumor and nontumor repertoires were significantly more similar in luminal-like than in basal-like breast cancer. The data were judged consistent with most tumor T cells coming from lymph node and expanding in tumor.

Axillary draining lymph nodes of breast cancer patients supplied the node samples. The sample holds many counts of this clonotype. Its target is unknown. TCRdb reprocessed the multiplex PCR reads via MiXCR and lists one record per CDR3 protein. The repertoire holds around 100,000 distinct CDR3 sequences, with around 20% as singletons. The CDR3 consists of 13 residues. The V gene lost 4 bases and the J gene lost 9 bases, with 13 bases spanning the gap. Germline V gene sequence: CDR1 SGHTA, CDR2 FQGNSA. The receptor was derived from a female donor with breast cancer. Some clones in this sample may be carry-over from other donors' samples. The chain links TRBV7-2 to TRBJ2-1, with D perhaps TRBD1 (5 bases). Sequenced input: axillary lymph node tissue. This chain's CDR3 is CASSSPGRGEQFF. The CDR3 coding sequence is TGTGCCAGCAGCTCCCCCGGTAGGGGTGAGCAGTTCTTC.